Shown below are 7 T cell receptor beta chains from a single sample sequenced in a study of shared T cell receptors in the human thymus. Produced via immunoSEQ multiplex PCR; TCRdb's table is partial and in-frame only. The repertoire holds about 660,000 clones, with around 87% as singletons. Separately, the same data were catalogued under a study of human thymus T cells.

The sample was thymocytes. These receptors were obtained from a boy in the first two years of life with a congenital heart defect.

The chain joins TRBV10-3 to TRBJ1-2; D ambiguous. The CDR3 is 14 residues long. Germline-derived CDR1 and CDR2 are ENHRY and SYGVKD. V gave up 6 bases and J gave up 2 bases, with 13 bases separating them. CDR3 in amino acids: CAIRTPPGNYGYTF. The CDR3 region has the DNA TGTGCCATCAGGACCCCCCCGGGGAACTATGGCTACACCTTC.

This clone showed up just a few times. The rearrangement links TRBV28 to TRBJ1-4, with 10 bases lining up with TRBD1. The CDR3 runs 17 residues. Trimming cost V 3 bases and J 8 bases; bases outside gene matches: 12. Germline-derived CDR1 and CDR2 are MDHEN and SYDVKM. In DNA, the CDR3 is TGTGCCAGCAGTTTGGGTCCCGGGACAGGGGACGACGAAAAACTGTTTTTT. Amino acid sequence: CASSLGPGTGDDEKLFF.

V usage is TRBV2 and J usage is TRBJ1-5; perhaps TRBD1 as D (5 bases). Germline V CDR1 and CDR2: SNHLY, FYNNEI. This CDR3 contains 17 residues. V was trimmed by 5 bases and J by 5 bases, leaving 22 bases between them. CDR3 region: CASSRGLDQGLDQPQHF. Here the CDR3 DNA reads TGTGCCAGCAGTCGGGGACTCGACCAAGGGCTGGATCAGCCCCAGCATTTT.

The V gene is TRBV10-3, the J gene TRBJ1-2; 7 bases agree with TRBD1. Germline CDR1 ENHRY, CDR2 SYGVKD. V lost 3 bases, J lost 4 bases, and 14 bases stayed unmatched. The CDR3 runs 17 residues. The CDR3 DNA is TGTGCCATCAGTGAACTAAGAGAGGACAGGAGGACCTATGGCTACACCTTC. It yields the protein CAISELREDRRTYGYTF.

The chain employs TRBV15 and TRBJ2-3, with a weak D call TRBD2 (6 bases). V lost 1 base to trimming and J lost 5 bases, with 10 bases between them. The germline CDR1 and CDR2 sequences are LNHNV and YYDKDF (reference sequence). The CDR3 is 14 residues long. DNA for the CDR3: TGTGCCACCAGCAGAGGCGACGGGGGAGATACGCAGTATTTT. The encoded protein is CATSRGDGGDTQYF.

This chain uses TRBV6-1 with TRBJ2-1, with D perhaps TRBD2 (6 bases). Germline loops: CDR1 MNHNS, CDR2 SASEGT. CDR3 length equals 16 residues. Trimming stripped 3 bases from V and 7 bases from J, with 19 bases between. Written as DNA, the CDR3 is TGTGCCAGCAGTGATGCCGGGTGGGGGGTTAGGAATGAGCAGTTCTTC. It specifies CASSDAGWGVRNEQFF.

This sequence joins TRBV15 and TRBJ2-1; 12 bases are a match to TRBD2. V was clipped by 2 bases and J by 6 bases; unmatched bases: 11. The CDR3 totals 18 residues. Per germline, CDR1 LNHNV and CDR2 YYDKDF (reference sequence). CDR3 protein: CATSRLAGGRGGCNEQFF. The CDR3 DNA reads TGTGCCACCAGCAGACTAGCGGGGGGGCGGGGCGGGTGCAATGAGCAGTTCTTC.